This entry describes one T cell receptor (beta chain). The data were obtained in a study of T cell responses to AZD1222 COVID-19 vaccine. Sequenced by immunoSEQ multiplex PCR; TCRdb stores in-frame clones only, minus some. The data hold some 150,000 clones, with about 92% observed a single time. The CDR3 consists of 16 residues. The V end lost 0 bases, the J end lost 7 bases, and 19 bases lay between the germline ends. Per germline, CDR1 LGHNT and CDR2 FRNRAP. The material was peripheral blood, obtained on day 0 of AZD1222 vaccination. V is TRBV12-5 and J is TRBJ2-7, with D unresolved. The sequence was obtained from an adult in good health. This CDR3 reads CASGLVLQATLREQYF. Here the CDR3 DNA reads TGTGCTAGTGGTTTGGTACTCCAGGCCACACTTAGGGAGCAGTACTTC.